These T cell receptor beta chains were read from a single sample in a study of blood T cell repertoires in COVID-19. TCRdb keeps only in-frame clones here, not all; method: immunoSEQ multiplex PCR. The sample records nearly 250,000 clones, about 82% being singletons. Specimen: peripheral blood. The receptors stem from a woman at least 80 years old with COVID-19, enrolled during active disease. CDR3s leave out the opening cysteine and the closing phenylalanine or tryptophan.

v_call cdr3_aa
TRBV19 ASSTDRGESYEQY
TRBV6-2/TRBV6-3 ASSYLSESNQPQH
TRBV9 ASSVSQETQY
TRBV6-2/TRBV6-3 ASSPYSGRMQETQY
TRBV27 ASSLLSGTGTEKLF
TRBV7-9 ASSLEGVSTGELF
TRBV3-1/TRBV3-2 ASSQTPGQGTQAF
TRBV5-4 ASSLGSRAAADTQY
TRBV19 ASRYYNQPQH
TRBV28 ASSFQRGVGEQF
TRBV23-1 ASRPRRGSTEAF
TRBV9 ASSGGPKGETQY
TRBV27 ASSLGTRGETQY
TRBV28 ASNAADKGALSYGYT
TRBV29-1 SVEDTGTRLANEQF
TRBV7-7 ASSWDLYNEQF
TRBV21-1 ASSKGETGNNSPLH
TRBV30 AWSSGGAGQPQH
TRBV6-2/TRBV6-3 ASSAPRAGKNIQY
TRBV3-1/TRBV3-2 ASSQGSSGDSPLH
TRBV28 ASSWDRVAGYT
TRBV5-1 ASSLVAASTDTQY
TRBV11-2 ASSSLSDEQF
TRBV2 ASSRDRYTGELF
TRBV9 ASSAGLHTEAF
TRBV4-1 ASSQETELGNTIY
TRBV5-1 ASSPGDYRTPSTDTQY
TRBV29-1 SVAHARYTEAF
TRBV18 ASSRDRHYTEAF
TRBV30 AWSRDWGEQF
TRBV6-5 ASTGTYNEQF
TRBV6-5 ASSYSSPESYT
TRBV19 ASSISGTSNEKLF
TRBV18 ASSPPGLSNQPQH
TRBV11-3 ASSPTGNEQF
TRBV10-2 ASRGQFYNSPLH
TRBV3-1/TRBV3-2 ASRDRVSGYT
TRBV28 ASRPGQGYGYT
TRBV5-1 ASVGTGRTEAF
TRBV6-1 ASSEGSGTSGGGQY
TRBV7-8 ASSLGNRGKSPLH
TRBV7-2 ASSPEIVGGRGNIQY
TRBV24-1 ATSDPVGGETQY
TRBV3-1/TRBV3-2 ASNLAGGDYNEQF